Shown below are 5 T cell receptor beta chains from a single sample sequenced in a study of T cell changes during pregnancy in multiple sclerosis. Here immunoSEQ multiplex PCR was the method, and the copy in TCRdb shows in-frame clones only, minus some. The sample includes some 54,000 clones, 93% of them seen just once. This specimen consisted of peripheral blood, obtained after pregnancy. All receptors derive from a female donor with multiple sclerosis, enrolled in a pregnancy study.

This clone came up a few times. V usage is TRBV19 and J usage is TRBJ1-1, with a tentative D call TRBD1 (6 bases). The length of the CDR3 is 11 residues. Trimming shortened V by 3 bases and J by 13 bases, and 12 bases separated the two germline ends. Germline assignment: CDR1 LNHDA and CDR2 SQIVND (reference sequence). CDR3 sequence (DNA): TGTGCCAGTAGTATCGGGACATATGTTTTCTTT. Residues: CASSIGTYVFF.

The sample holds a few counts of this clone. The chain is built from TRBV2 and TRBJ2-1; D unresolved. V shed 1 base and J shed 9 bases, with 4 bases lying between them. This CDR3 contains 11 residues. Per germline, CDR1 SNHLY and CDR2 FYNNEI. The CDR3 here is CASSEVREQFF. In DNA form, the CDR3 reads TGTGCCAGCAGTGAAGTCCGTGAGCAGTTCTTC.

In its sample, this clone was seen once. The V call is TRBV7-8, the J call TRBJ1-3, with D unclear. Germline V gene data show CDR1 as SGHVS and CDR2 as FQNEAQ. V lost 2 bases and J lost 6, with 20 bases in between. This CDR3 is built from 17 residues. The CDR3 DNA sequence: TGTGCCAGCAGCTTACTTCTTCGGGGAAAGGCCCAAAACACCATATATTTT. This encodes CASSLLLRGKAQNTIYF. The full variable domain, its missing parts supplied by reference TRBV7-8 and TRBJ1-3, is GAGVSQSPRYKVAKRGQDVALRCDPISGHVSLFWYQQALGQGPEFLTYFQNEAQLDKSGLPSDRFFAERPEGSVSTLKIQRTQQEDSAVYLCASSLLLRGKAQNTIYFGEGSWLTVV.

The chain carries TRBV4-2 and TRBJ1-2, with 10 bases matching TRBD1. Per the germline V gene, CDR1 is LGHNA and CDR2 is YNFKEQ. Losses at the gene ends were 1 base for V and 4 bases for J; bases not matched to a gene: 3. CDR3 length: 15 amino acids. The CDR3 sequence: CASSQGQGASYGYTF. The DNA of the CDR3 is TGTGCCAGCAGCCAAGGACAGGGGGCAAGCTATGGCTACACCTTC.

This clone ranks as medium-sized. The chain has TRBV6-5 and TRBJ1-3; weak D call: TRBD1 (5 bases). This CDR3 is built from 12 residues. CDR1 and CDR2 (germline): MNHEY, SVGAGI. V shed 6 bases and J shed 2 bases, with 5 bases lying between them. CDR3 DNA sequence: TGTGCCAGCAGGGGGCCTGGAAACACCATATATTTT. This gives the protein CASRGPGNTIYF.